The clone carrying this T cell receptor (beta chain) was observed many times. As yet, its antigen is unknown. The data originate from a study of T cells in Graves' hyperthyroidism and ophthalmopathy. TCR beta CDR3 sequences were amplified from RNA transcripts. Carried out on the TCR CDR3, a first-round RT-PCR used the HTBI primer set. TCRdb redid the calling of the multiplex PCR reads with MiXCR, one entry per CDR3 protein. The sample records about 640,000 distinct CDR3 sequences, 20% being singletons. Study-wide findings and caveats: Most thyroid-expanded clonotypes above 0.001 were also found in blood.

J gave up 4 bases and V 5 bases, and 6 bases lay outside the gene matches. Germline V CDR1 and CDR2: MNHEY, SMNVEV (reference sequence). This CDR3 region has 14 residues. Specimen: blood. The chain uses TRBV27 and TRBJ1-2; 8 bases fit TRBD1. The sequence was collected from a man in his thirties or forties with Graves' ophthalmopathy. CDR3 in DNA: TGTGCCAGCAGTCCAACAGGGGGGGGCTATGGCTACACCTTC. Its protein is CASSPTGGGYGYTF.